These 9 T cell receptor beta chains originate from one sample sequenced in a study of esophageal squamous cell carcinoma under preoperative chemotherapy. Time point denoted: after preoperative PTX-NDP chemotherapy. TCRdb recomputed calls from the PCR reads with MiXCR, one row per CDR3 protein. The sample includes around 9,000 distinct CDR3 sequences, around half of them seen just once. This sample was gathered from a patient given preoperative chemotherapy. The receptors originated from a human donor with esophageal squamous cell carcinoma. The donor label of this sample is uncertain.

V and J are TRBV4-1 and TRBJ2-5, with 10 bases matching TRBD1. The junction had 9 bases not matched to a gene; V was cut back by 2 bases and J by 0 bases. The CDR3 runs 18 residues. Germline assignment: CDR1 MGHRA and CDR2 YSYEKL. The CDR3 sequence is CASSQYYRDRGDQETQYF. The CDR3 DNA reads as TGCGCCAGCAGCCAATACTACCGGGACAGGGGTGACCAAGAGACCCAGTACTTC.

The V gene is TRBV4-1, the J gene TRBJ1-1; D not resolved. V lost 0 bases and J 0 bases, leaving 8 bases between the germline ends. The CDR3 covers 15 residues. Germline CDR1 is MGHRA and CDR2 is YSYEKL. The CDR3 nucleotides read TGCGCCAGCAGCCAAGACCGGATCCTGAACACTGAAGCTTTCTTT. This encodes CASSQDRILNTEAFF.

J is TRBJ2-3 and V is TRBV6-4, with TRBD2 matching over 8 bases. CDR3 size: 14 residues. J was trimmed by 4 bases and V by 4 bases; bases with no gene match: 4. The germline V gene has CDR1 MRHNA and CDR2 SNTAGT. The CDR3 DNA is TGTGCCAGCAGTGGGAGCGGGAGTGCAGATACGCAGTATTTT. It translates to CASSGSGSADTQYF.

V gene TRBV6-1 combines with J gene TRBJ2-4, with TRBD2 matching over 7 bases. Germline CDR1 is MNHNS and CDR2 is SASEGT. This CDR3 spans 15 amino acids. The trim removed 7 bases at V and 6 bases at J, leaving 12 bases unmatched. The CDR3 DNA sequence: TGTGCCAGCACTAGGGAGGGGACGCCGGGAAACATTCAGTACTTC. Amino acids: CASTREGTPGNIQYF.

This chain connects TRBV10-3 to TRBJ2-4, with D possibly TRBD1 on 6 matching bases. CDR1 and CDR2 (germline): ENHRY, SYGVKD. This CDR3 has 13 residues. The V gene lost 11 bases and the J gene lost 13 bases, with 24 bases spanning the gap. The CDR3 here is CASGVGAKNTQYF. DNA of the CDR3: TGTGCCTCGGGCGTGGGGGCCAAAAATACGCAGTACTTC.

CDR3 in amino acids: CASSLGTRLGAQETQYF. The CDR3 coding sequence is TGTGCCAGCAGCTTGGGGACACGCCTGGGGGCCCAAGAGACCCAGTACTTC. The gene calls are TRBV11-3 and TRBJ2-1; maybe TRBD1 (6 bases). The J call may be incorrect, as the DNA end agrees better with TRBJ2-5. This CDR3 contains 17 residues. CDR1 and CDR2 (germline): SGHNT, YENEEA.

This clonotype was seen at least ten times. This chain uses TRBV11-3 with TRBJ1-1; D call uncertain. The germline CDR1 and CDR2 sequences are SGHNT and YENEEA. The ends were cut back, 3 bases at V and 5 bases at J, with 13 bases in the middle. The CDR3 is made up of 14 amino acids. The CDR3 nucleotides are TGTGCCAGCAGCTTTAGACAAGAGGGAACTGAAGCTTTCTTT. This encodes CASSFRQEGTEAFF. The complete variable domain, with remaining parts taken from reference TRBV11-3 and TRBJ1-1, reads EAGVVQSPRYKIIEKKQPVAFWCNPISGHNTLYWYLQNLGQGPELLIRYENEEAVDDSQLPKDRFSAERLKGVDSTLKIQPAELGDSAVYLCASSFRQEGTEAFFGQGTRLTVV.

On this clonotype: The junction shows a germline mismatch at one end, possibly a read error. The chain has TRBV6-1 and TRBJ2-1, with D unresolved. Germline CDR1 is MNHNS and CDR2 is SASEGT. The CDR3 has 12 amino acids. The CDR3 coding sequence is TGTGCCAGCAGTGAAATGAGCACATGGGTGTTCTTT. Translated: CASSEMSTWVFF.

Note on this clonotype: At one boundary the junction diverges from the germline segment, which might be a read error. CDR3 nucleotide sequence: TGTGCCAAGGGTGAGTGCACAGGTGCGCTGTATTTT. Translated, it gives CAKGECTGALYF. The chain couples TRBV10-3 to TRBJ2-2; TRBD1 is a possible D gene (5 bases). Germline CDR1 and CDR2: ENHRY and SYGVKD. The CDR3 length is 12 residues.